The T cell receptor (beta chain) described here comes from a study of T cells after yellow fever vaccination. At the level of the study: Fractions of limited cellularity were prepared by means of SMART-Seq v4 Ultra Low Input.

The sample holds many counts of this clonotype. No antigen is known for it. General observations from the study: Most clones from primary vaccination resurfaced after the booster (roughly 96% CD4, over 75% CD8). Highly abundant clonotypes carried over from the bulk population could end up in FACS-sorted repertoires as contaminants.

5'RACE template switching generated TCR cDNA, adding a universal primer site and UMIs. TCRdb reanalysed the 5' RACE reads using MiXCR and keeps one entry per CDR3 protein. The sample consists of under 200,000 distinct CDR3 sequences, about 7% of them appearing once. The sequencing used CD4+ T cells sorted from PBMCs, collected around 5 days after the first yellow fever vaccination. This clonotype was sampled from a man aged 18 to 30 who received the YFV17D yellow fever vaccine.

The CDR3 here is CASSLVPGPYEQYF. The CDR3 bases are TGCGCCAGCAGCTTGGTTCCGGGACCGTACGAGCAGTACTTC. The rearrangement links TRBV5-1 to TRBJ2-7; perhaps D is TRBD1 or TRBD2 (5 bases each). V was clipped by 0 bases and J by 4 bases, with 11 bases between them. The germline CDR1 and CDR2 sequences are SGHRS and YFSETQ. This CDR3 spans 14 amino acids.